This T cell receptor beta chain is drawn from a study of OX40 agonist ivuxolimab in advanced cancers. Across the study: Dose-escalation patients' cancers were hepatocellular carcinoma, melanoma, renal cell or head and neck cancer. Prior checkpoint blockade (anti-PD-1, anti-PD-L1 or anti-CTLA-4) was permitted; approximately 41% had it. Notes on the study in general: Patients who responded partially at 0.1-3.0 mg/kg showed clonal expansion ranking among the lowest. CD4+ and CD8+ blood T cells expanded clonally by week 6 at 0.1 to 3.0 mg/kg.

TCRdb's copy holds only in-frame clones and misses some; the assay was immunoSEQ multiplex PCR. The sample yields 65,000 to 70,000 clones, 85% to 90% seen once. The germline CDR1 and CDR2 sequences are SGHAT and FQNNGV. The CDR3 consists of 11 residues. Trimming took 1 base from V and 4 from J, leaving 1 base between them. On this clone: The antigen is undetermined.

This chain joins TRBV11-2 and TRBJ2-5; D is undetermined. This clonotype originated in an adult with an advanced solid tumor such as melanoma, head and neck, liver or kidney cancer. The input for sequencing was CD4+ or CD8+ T cells sorted from blood, taken in a trial of the OX40 agonist ivuxolimab. As DNA, the CDR3 is TGTGCCAGCAGCTTAGCAGAGACCCAGTACTTC. Its translation is CASSLAETQYF.